The 15 T cell receptor beta chains below all came from one sample that was sequenced in a study of identical twins. TCRdb reanalysed the 5' RACE reads using MiXCR and keeps one entry per CDR3 protein. The repertoire has some 900,000 distinct CDR3 sequences, approximately 13% of them found once; the top ten carry around 1.5%. The same specimen was also included in a second study, on yellow fever vaccine responses in identical twins.

Material: PBMCs. The receptors stem from a woman under 30 in good health.

V gene TRBV15 combines with J gene TRBJ2-5; no firm D call. This CDR3 region has 13 residues. Trimming removed 0 bases at V and 5 bases at J, with 7 bases between. Germline lookup yields CDR1 LNHNV and CDR2 YYDKDF (reference sequence). The CDR3 sequence: CATSRDQVETQYF. CDR3 sequence (DNA): TGTGCCACCAGCAGAGATCAGGTGGAGACCCAGTACTTC.

This clonotype was counted only a few times. CDR3 residues: CATSREIYNEQFF. The CDR3 DNA sequence: TGTGCCACCAGCAGAGAAATATACAATGAGCAGTTCTTC. The rearrangement uses TRBV15 and TRBJ2-1; D is unresolved. This CDR3 has 13 residues. Trimming cost V 0 bases and J 4 bases, with 4 bases left between them. In germline, CDR1 is LNHNV, CDR2 YYDKDF (reference sequence).

This clonotype occurred once. The chain employs TRBV7-9 and TRBJ2-1; TRBD2 aligns across 10 bases. CDR1 is SEHNR, CDR2 FQNEAQ, per germline (reference sequence). The V segment lost 6 bases and the J segment 3 bases; nucleotides outside the gene matches: 5. This CDR3 has 15 residues. CDR3 loop: CASSSSGSIYNEQFF. CDR3 nucleotide sequence: TGTGCCAGCAGTTCTAGCGGGAGTATCTACAATGAGCAGTTCTTC.

This clonotype appeared a few times. The rearrangement uses TRBV7-8 and TRBJ2-2, with TRBD1 as a possible D gene (6 bases). The CDR3 has 19 amino acids. The germline CDR1 and CDR2 sequences are SGHVS and FQNEAQ. With 5 bases removed from V and 5 bases from J, the gap between germline ends came to 27 bases. CDR3 amino acids: CASSPVMGTPGHWTGELFF. The CDR3 nucleotides are TGTGCCAGCAGCCCCGTAATGGGGACACCGGGACATTGGACCGGGGAGCTGTTTTTT.

This chain joins TRBV5-1 and TRBJ2-2; D not certain. Germline V CDR1 and CDR2: SGHRS, YFSETQ. The CDR3 consists of 14 residues. V was shortened by 6 bases and J by 2 bases, with 11 bases between the two germline ends. The CDR3 nucleotides read TGCGCCAGCACTGCGACGGGCAACACCGGGGAGCTGTTTTTT. Translating it yields CASTATGNTGELFF.

This clonotype was detected only a few times. This chain connects TRBV10-2 to TRBJ2-3; D not resolved. Trimming took 3 bases from V and 4 from J, leaving 14 bases between them. The CDR3 has 15 amino acids. Per the germline V gene, CDR1 is WSHSY and CDR2 is SAAADI. The CDR3 loop reads CASSDLGSSADTQYF. As DNA, the CDR3 is TGCGCCAGCAGTGATTTGGGTTCTTCGGCAGATACGCAGTATTTT.

The chain employs TRBV11-2 and TRBJ2-3; 11 bases align to TRBD2. The CDR3 is 18 residues long. V lost 5 bases and J lost 0; bases outside the gene matches: 10. Germline-derived CDR1 and CDR2 are SGHAT and FQNNGV. The CDR3 loop reads CASSRLPGLAASTDTQYF. In DNA form, the CDR3 reads TGTGCCAGCAGCCGACTTCCGGGACTAGCGGCAAGCACAGATACGCAGTATTTT.

This clonotype was recorded a few times. The DNA of the CDR3 is TGTGCCAGCAGTGATTTTGGACAGGGGGCCTACGAGCAGTACTTC. The encoded protein is CASSDFGQGAYEQYF. The chain is built from TRBV6-1 and TRBJ2-7, with 10 bases lining up with TRBD1. Germline V gene data show CDR1 as MNHNS and CDR2 as SASEGT. This CDR3 comprises 15 residues. Unmatched junction bases numbered 4, after V lost 3 bases and J lost 2 bases.

This clonotype was observed a handful of times. The chain links TRBV12-3 or TRBV12-4 to TRBJ2-2, with 7 nucleotides matching TRBD2. The CDR3 consists of 15 residues. J was trimmed by 7 bases and V by 8 bases; bases with no gene match: 13. CDR3 bases: TGTGCCAGCCAAACCACACTAGCGAAACGCGGGGAGCTGTTTTTT. Translation: CASQTTLAKRGELFF.

The rearrangement joins TRBV9 to TRBJ1-1, with a possible D match to TRBD1 (5 bases). The CDR3 runs to 17 residues. Trimming removed 0 bases from V and 1 base from J, with 16 bases in between. Germline V gene sequence: CDR1 SGDLS, CDR2 YYNGEE. This CDR3 reads CASSVVGAGSENTEAFF. DNA of the CDR3: TGTGCCAGCAGCGTAGTAGGGGCGGGCAGCGAGAACACTGAAGCTTTCTTT. Using reference TRBV9 and TRBJ1-1 for the parts outside the CDR3, the full variable domain is DSGVTQTPKHLITATGQRVTLRCSPRSGDLSVYWYQQSLDQGLQFLIQYYNGEERAKGNILERFSAQQFPDLHSELNLSSLELGDSALYFCASSVVGAGSENTEAFFGQGTRLTVV.

The chain uses TRBV5-6 and TRBJ2-5, with 13 bases matching TRBD2. The V segment lost 4 bases and the J segment 2 bases; nucleotides outside the gene matches: 11. The CDR3 has 18 residues. Germline assignment: CDR1 SGHDT and CDR2 YYEEEE. The CDR3: CASSPPGLAGARQETQYF. The CDR3 nucleotides are TGTGCCAGCAGCCCCCCCGGACTAGCGGGAGCTCGGCAAGAGACCCAGTACTTC.

In this sample, this clonotype turned up a few times. The genes are TRBV5-1 and TRBJ1-1, with D possibly matching TRBD1 (6 bases). V lost 1 base, J lost 3 bases, and 13 bases lay in between. Germline V gene lookup returns CDR1 SGHRS and CDR2 YFSETQ. This CDR3 spans 15 amino acids. The CDR3 DNA is TGCGCCAGCAGCTTGTTGGGGAGGGGGGACACTGAAGCTTTCTTT. It is translated as CASSLLGRGDTEAFF.

This clonotype was counted at least ten times. This sequence joins TRBV12-3 or TRBV12-4 and TRBJ2-5; D is uncertain. The CDR3 runs to 11 residues. Deletions cut 3 bases from V and 4 bases from J, with 3 bases between. The CDR3 region has the DNA TGTGCCAGCAGTTTGCGAGAGACCCAGTACTTC. As protein: CASSLRETQYF.

V usage is TRBV10-1 and J usage is TRBJ2-3; no definite D call. CDR3 length: 14 residues. In germline, CDR1 is WNHNN, CDR2 SYGVQD (reference sequence). Trimming removed 3 bases at V and 2 bases at J, with 9 bases between. CDR3 bases: TGCGCCAGCAGTGAAGGGCGGACCACAGATACGCAGTATTTT. It yields the protein CASSEGRTTDTQYF.

The J gene is TRBJ2-6, the V gene TRBV27; 11 bases align to TRBD2. V trimming: 8 bases; J trimming: 1 base; junction bases outside the gene matches: 19. This CDR3 comprises 21 residues. The germline V gene has CDR1 MNHEY and CDR2 SMNVEV (reference sequence). The CDR3 DNA reads TGTGCCAGCGGTTCCCTTGGGCTAGCGGGGGGTCCCGGTTCTGGGGCCAACGTCCTGACTTTC. Its translation is CASGSLGLAGGPGSGANVLTF.